This T cell receptor (beta chain) was captured in a study of shared clonotypes between healthy human individuals. Sorted-subset replicate PCR reactions were performed with around 200 ng DNA, corresponding to tens of thousands of T cell genomes. Sequenced by immunoSEQ multiplex PCR; TCRdb stores in-frame clones only, minus some. The table includes approximately 97,000 clones, 67% detected once. The CDR3 runs 15 residues. CDR1 and CDR2 (germline): MNHNS, SASEGT. Unmatched junction bases numbered 0, after V lost 6 bases and J lost 0 bases. This chain connects TRBV6-1 to TRBJ1-4; TRBD1 matches 11 bases. The clonotype comes from a young man in good health. Sequencing was carried out using memory CD8+ T cells sorted from blood. Subset described: CD45RO+ cells pooled with CCR7-negative TemRA cells. CDR3 residues: CASRGQGATNEKLFF. CDR3 DNA: TGTGCCAGCAGGGGACAGGGGGCAACTAATGAAAAACTGTTTTTT.